Presented here are 15 T cell receptor beta chains from one specimen sequenced in a study of molecular identifiers for immune sequencing clone quantification. MiXCR, run by TCRdb on the PCR reads, gives a single entry per CDR3 protein. The sample has over 85,000 distinct CDR3 sequences, 20% to 25% seen once. Sample: naive CD8+ T cells from blood, with Jurkat cell RNA spiked in. Subset specified: FACS-sorted CD8+CD4-CCR7+CD45RA+ naive T cells. Receptor source: a human donor in good health. Some libraries in this study had Jurkat cell RNA spiked in.

This chain's CDR3 is CASSYSQQGDLGYTF. CDR3 in DNA: TGTGCCAGCAGTTACTCGCAACAGGGGGACTTAGGCTACACCTTC. This sequence joins TRBV6-5 and TRBJ1-2; 8 bases fit TRBD1. This CDR3 contains 15 residues. Germline V lookup: CDR1 MNHEY, CDR2 SVGAGI. The J segment lost 8 bases and the V segment lost 0 bases, leaving 8 bases of the junction unmatched.

The rearrangement links TRBV27 to TRBJ2-1, with no clear D. V gave up 5 bases and J gave up 0 bases, with 11 bases separating them. The CDR3 length is 15 residues. CDR1 and CDR2 from the germline V gene are MNHEY and SMNVEV (reference sequence). CDR3 sequence: CASSGKADSYNEQFF. CDR3 DNA sequence: TGTGCCAGCAGTGGTAAGGCCGACTCCTACAATGAGCAGTTCTTC.

This clonotype was detected ten times or more. The chain has TRBV4-3 and TRBJ2-1, with D unclear. The ends were cut back, 1 base at V and 5 bases at J, with 9 bases in the middle. The CDR3 has 14 residues. Germline V gene sequence: CDR1 LGHNA, CDR2 YSLEER. CDR3 in amino acids: CASSQAGSHNEQFF. The DNA of the CDR3 is TGCGCCAGCAGCCAAGCCGGGTCACACAATGAGCAGTTCTTC.

This clonotype was detected many times. The chain employs TRBV7-9 and TRBJ1-1; 9 bases are shared with TRBD1. This CDR3 has 16 residues. The junction had 11 bases not matched to a gene; V was cut back by 4 bases and J by 5 bases. CDR1 SEHNR and CDR2 FQNEAQ come from the germline V gene (reference sequence). The CDR3 DNA is TGTGCCAGCAGCTCCCCAAGGGACAGGGTGAGGACTGAAGCTTTCTTT. As protein: CASSSPRDRVRTEAFF.

This clonotype was seen many times. Here the CDR3 reads CASSQSRTYNSPLHF. CDR3 DNA sequence: TGCGCCAGCAGCCAGTCTCGGACCTATAATTCACCCCTCCACTTT. V and J are TRBV4-3 and TRBJ1-6; the D is unclear. CDR1 LGHNA and CDR2 YSLEER come from the germline V gene. The CDR3 is 15 amino acids. Trimming cost V 3 bases and J 2 bases, with 8 bases left between them.

This clonotype was seen many times. The V and J genes are TRBV4-3 and TRBJ2-3; 13 nucleotides agree with TRBD2. The CDR3 totals 19 residues. CDR1 is LGHNA, CDR2 YSLEER, per germline. J gave up 2 bases and V 0 bases, and 8 bases lay outside the gene matches. CDR3 DNA sequence: TGCGCCAGCAGCCAAGATAGGTCAGGACTAGCGGGAGCCACAGATACGCAGTATTTT. It codes for CASSQDRSGLAGATDTQYF.

Of note for this clonotype: A read error may be the cause here, since a much bigger clone is one base away. This chain uses TRBV20-1 with TRBJ1-1; 11 nucleotides match TRBD1. Germline lookup yields CDR1 DFQATT and CDR2 SNEGSKA (reference sequence). The CDR3 spans 14 residues. The CDR3 is CSATDRGLGTEASF. The CDR3 DNA reads as TGCAGTGCCACGGACAGGGGGCTAGGCACTGAAGCTTCCTTT.

This clonotype was observed many times. The chain combines TRBV10-3 with TRBJ2-3; D is ambiguous. The CDR3 consists of 13 residues. CDR1 is ENHRY and CDR2 is SYGVKD in the germline V gene. The V gene lost 0 bases and the J gene lost 6 bases, with 7 bases spanning the gap. CDR3 sequence reads: CAISESSSDTQYF. The DNA of the CDR3 is TGTGCCATCAGTGAGTCCAGCTCGGATACGCAGTATTTT.

The CDR3 nucleotides are TGCAGCGTTGTTCAGGGGTACTACGAGCAGTACTTC. This translates into CSVVQGYYEQYF. The gene calls are TRBV29-1 and TRBJ2-7, with D tentatively TRBD1 (6 bases). The CDR3 is made up of 12 amino acids. Per germline, CDR1 SQVTM and CDR2 ANQGSEA. Trimming cost V 4 bases and J 3 bases, with 10 bases left between them.

This clonotype occurred many times. CDR3 region: CASSPRTGPFPNTEAFF. In DNA form, the CDR3 reads TGTGCCAGCAGCCCCCGGACAGGACCCTTTCCGAACACTGAAGCTTTCTTT. The chain combines TRBV7-9 with TRBJ1-1, with 7 bases that match TRBD1. The V gene's germline CDR1 is SEHNR and CDR2 FQNEAQ (reference sequence). The CDR3 contains 17 residues. With 5 bases clipped from V and 1 base from J, the junction kept 13 bases outside the gene matches.

The chain links TRBV6-2 or TRBV6-3 to TRBJ2-5, with 7 bases that match TRBD1. CDR1 is MNHEY and CDR2 is SVGEGT in the germline V gene. The CDR3 is 13 residues long. CDR3 in DNA: TGTGCTATAGTTGACAGGGCCTTCAGGACCCAGTACTTC. Translating gives CAIVDRAFRTQYF.

This clonotype appeared a few times. V usage is TRBV28 and J usage is TRBJ2-7, with D possibly matching TRBD2 (6 bases). Germline CDR1 is MDHEN and CDR2 is SYDVKM. V gave up 8 bases and J gave up 1 base, with 21 bases separating them. The CDR3 covers 16 residues. In DNA, the CDR3 is TGTGCCAGCTGCGGAATCTCCGGGACTGGGTCCTACGAGCAGTACTTC. This codes for CASCGISGTGSYEQYF.

This clonotype was seen many times. CDR3 nucleotides: TGCAGTGCTAGGATTCTAGCGGACCCCACAGATACGCAGTATTTT. Translating gives CSARILADPTDTQYF. J is TRBJ2-3 and V is TRBV20-1, with 7 bases that match TRBD2. The CDR3 is 15 amino acids. With V trimmed by 3 bases and J by 2 bases, 8 bases remained unmatched. Per the germline V gene, CDR1 is DFQATT and CDR2 is SNEGSKA (reference sequence).

Notes on this clonotype: This sequence may be a read error, since a much larger clone differs from it by one base. V is TRBV5-1 and J is TRBJ1-6; D may be TRBD1 (5 bases). Per the germline V gene, CDR1 is SGHRS and CDR2 is YFSETQ. CDR3 length: 16 amino acids. The ends were cut back, 0 bases at V and 6 bases at J, with 13 bases in the middle. Here the CDR3 DNA reads TGCGCCAGCAGCTTGGTTGGGGCAGACTTTAATTCACCCCTCCACTTT. This sequence encodes CASSLVGADFNSPLHF.

This clonotype was observed at least ten times. V and J are TRBV6-5 and TRBJ2-7; weak D call: TRBD1 (6 bases). The CDR3 has 15 amino acids. Between the trimmed V and J ends, which lost 4 bases and 2 bases, there was a span of 15 bases. In germline, CDR1 is MNHEY, CDR2 SVGAGI. This CDR3 reads CASSSFRGSAYEQYF. The CDR3 DNA sequence: TGTGCCAGCAGTTCTTTCAGGGGCTCTGCCTACGAGCAGTACTTC.